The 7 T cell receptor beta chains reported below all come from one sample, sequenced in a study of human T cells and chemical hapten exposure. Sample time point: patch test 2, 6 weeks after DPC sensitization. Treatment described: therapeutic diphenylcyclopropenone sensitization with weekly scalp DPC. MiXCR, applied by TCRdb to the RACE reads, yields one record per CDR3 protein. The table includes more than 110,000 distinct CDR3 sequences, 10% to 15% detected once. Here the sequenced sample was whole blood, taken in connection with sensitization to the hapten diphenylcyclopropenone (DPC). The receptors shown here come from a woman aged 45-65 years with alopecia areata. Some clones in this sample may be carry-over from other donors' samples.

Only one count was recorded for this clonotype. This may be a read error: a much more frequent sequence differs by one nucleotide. The DNA of the CDR3 is TGTGCCAGCAGCTTCGCAACGGACAGGGGCACAGATACGCGGTATTTT. Encoded protein: CASSFATDRGTDTRYF. The rearrangement links TRBV7-2 to TRBJ2-3, with 9 positions matching TRBD1. The CDR3 is 16 residues long. Germline CDR1 and CDR2: SGHTA and FQGNSA. Drawing the rest from reference TRBV7-2 and TRBJ2-3, the complete variable domain is GAGVSQSPSNKVTEKGKDVELRCDPISGHTALYWYRQSLGQGLEFLIYFQGNSAPDKSGLPSDRFSAERTGGSVSTLTIQRTQQEDSAVYLCASSFATDRGTDTRYFGPGTRLTVL.

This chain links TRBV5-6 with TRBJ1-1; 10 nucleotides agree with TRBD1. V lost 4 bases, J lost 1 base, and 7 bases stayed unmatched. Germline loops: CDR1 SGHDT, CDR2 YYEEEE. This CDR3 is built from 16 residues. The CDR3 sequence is CASSTGWDRGNTEAFF. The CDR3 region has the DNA TGTGCCAGCAGCACGGGGTGGGACAGGGGGAACACTGAAGCTTTCTTT.

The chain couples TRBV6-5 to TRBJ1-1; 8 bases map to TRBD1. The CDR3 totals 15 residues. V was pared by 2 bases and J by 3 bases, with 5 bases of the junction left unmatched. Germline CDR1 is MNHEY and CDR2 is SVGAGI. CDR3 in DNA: TGTGCCAGCAGTTACGTGGGCAGGGGGCACACTGAAGCTTTCTTT. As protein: CASSYVGRGHTEAFF.

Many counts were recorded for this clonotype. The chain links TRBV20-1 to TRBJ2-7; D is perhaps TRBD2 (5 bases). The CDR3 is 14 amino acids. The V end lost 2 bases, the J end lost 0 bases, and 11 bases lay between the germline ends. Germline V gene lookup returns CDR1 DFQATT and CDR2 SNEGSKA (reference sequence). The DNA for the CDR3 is TGCAGTGCTAGACAGCGGAGGAGCTCCTACGAGCAGTACTTC. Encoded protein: CSARQRRSSYEQYF.

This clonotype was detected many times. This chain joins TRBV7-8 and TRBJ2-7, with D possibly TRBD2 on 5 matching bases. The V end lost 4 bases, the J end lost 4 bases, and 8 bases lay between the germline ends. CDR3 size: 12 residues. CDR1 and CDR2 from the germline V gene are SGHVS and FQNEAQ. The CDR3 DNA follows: TGTGCCAGCAGCTCGAGGGATTACGAGCAGTACTTC. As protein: CASSSRDYEQYF.

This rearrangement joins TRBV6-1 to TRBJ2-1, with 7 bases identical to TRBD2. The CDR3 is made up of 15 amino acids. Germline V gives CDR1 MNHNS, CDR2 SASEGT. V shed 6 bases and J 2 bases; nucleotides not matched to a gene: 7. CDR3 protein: CASRGSGGPYNEQFF. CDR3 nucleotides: TGTGCCAGCAGAGGGTCGGGAGGACCCTACAATGAGCAGTTCTTC.

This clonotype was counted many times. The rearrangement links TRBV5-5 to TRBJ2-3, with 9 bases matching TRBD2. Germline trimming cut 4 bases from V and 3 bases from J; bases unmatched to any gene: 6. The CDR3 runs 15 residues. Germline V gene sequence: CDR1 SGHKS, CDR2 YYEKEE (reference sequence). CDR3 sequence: CASSEGSGSTDTQYF. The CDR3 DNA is TGTGCCAGCAGCGAGGGTAGCGGGAGTACAGATACGCAGTATTTT.